This T cell receptor (beta chain) emerged from a study of T cell changes during pregnancy in multiple sclerosis (dated by TCRdb to the late 2010s). The study in broad terms: Changes in the T cell repertoire over the course of pregnancy were examined in this study in women with multiple sclerosis.

As concerns this clone: The antigen it binds to is not known. Base qualities are not at hand, and no much larger clone is one base apart.

Sequences LNHNV (CDR1) and YYDKDF (CDR2) are obtained from the germline V gene (reference sequence). The junction shows trimming of 4 bases on V and 1 base on J, plus 13 bases between the germline ends. The CDR3, from cysteine to phenylalanine, totals 15 residues. Only the CDR3 portion is preserved as DNA: 45 bases, with reading frame beginning at the first base. Receptor amplification or capture employed the immunoSEQ multiplex PCR assay. The immuneACCESS repertoire file appears here via TCRdb, limited to in-frame rearrangements. These files lack a portion of the clones; in checked studies, under half of the deficit traces to unresolved V genes, and the cause of the others is not known. The sample records tens of thousands of clones, approximately 94% of which are singletons. The ten largest account for over 2% of the sample.

This TCR came from a female donor with multiple sclerosis, enrolled in a pregnancy study. The sequence joins TRBV15 to TRBJ1-1; confidence is insufficient to name the D gene. The source was peripheral blood, collected in the third trimester of pregnancy. This receptor has the CDR3 CATSTPWQANTEAFF. In nucleotides, the sequence is TGTGCCACCAGCACCCCGTGGCAGGCGAACACTGAAGCTTTCTTT.